Below are 28 T cell receptor beta chains sequenced from a single sample in a study of CD8 T cells in Susac syndrome. Random hexamers were used to reverse transcribe the RNA input (about 0.5 to 1 ug). TCRdb re-called the immunoSEQ multiplex PCR reads with MiXCR, one entry per CDR3 protein. The sample includes about 180,000 distinct CDR3 sequences, roughly 92% of them seen just once. Material: CD4+ T cells from PBMCs. The receptor source for this set is a human donor with Susac syndrome.

The chain has TRBV5-5 and TRBJ2-7; 10 bases line up with TRBD1. The CDR3 has 15 amino acids. Per germline, CDR1 SGHKS and CDR2 YYEKEE (reference sequence). The ends lost 4 bases at V and 3 bases at J; junction bases unmatched: 7. The CDR3 loop is CASSGRDRGLYEQYF. In nucleotides, the CDR3 is TGTGCCAGCAGCGGCCGGGACAGGGGCCTCTACGAGCAGTACTTC.

The chain is built from TRBV30 and TRBJ2-7; 12 bases map to TRBD1. V was clipped by 0 bases and J by 7 bases; unmatched bases: 10. This CDR3 contains 16 residues. CDR1 is GTSNPN, CDR2 SVGIG, per germline (reference sequence). The CDR3 coding sequence is TGTGCCTGGAGTGTAAAATCGGGACAGGGGGCAGCGGAGCAGTACTTC. It specifies CAWSVKSGQGAAEQYF.

This sequence joins TRBV12-3 or TRBV12-4 and TRBJ1-6; D is undetermined. The V and J ends lost 3 bases and 8 bases respectively, with 11 bases between them. CDR3 length equals 14 residues. The CDR3 nucleotides are TGTGCCAGCAGTTTCCGCCCGGGAGATTCACCCCTCCACTTT. Translating gives CASSFRPGDSPLHF.

This clonotype was recorded once. CDR3 residues: CASSLDESRVGTGYTF. CDR3 nucleotides: TGTGCCAGCAGCTTAGATGAAAGTCGGGTGGGGACTGGCTACACCTTC. The chain employs TRBV7-9 and TRBJ1-2, with D maybe TRBD1 (5 bases). Trimming cost V 1 base and J 7 bases, with 19 bases left between them. The CDR3 totals 16 residues. Germline CDR1 is SEHNR and CDR2 is FQNEAQ (reference sequence).

V gene TRBV6-1 combines with J gene TRBJ2-2, with D hard to call. V lost 2 bases, J lost 4 bases, and 11 bases lay in between. Germline V lookup: CDR1 MNHNS, CDR2 SASEGT. The CDR3 loop spans 15 amino acids. The CDR3: CASSESGRVTGELFF. Written as DNA, the CDR3 is TGTGCCAGCAGTGAATCGGGCAGAGTCACCGGGGAGCTGTTTTTT.

The chain combines TRBV6-1 with TRBJ2-7; 12 nucleotides agree with TRBD2. This CDR3 is built from 15 residues. Per germline, CDR1 MNHNS and CDR2 SASEGT. With V trimmed by 8 bases and J by 5 bases, 10 bases remained unmatched. In DNA form, the CDR3 reads TGTGCCAGCGGCACCCTAGCGGGGGGGACGAACGAGCAGTACTTC. It codes for CASGTLAGGTNEQYF.

The chain uses TRBV5-1 and TRBJ1-2; D ambiguous. This CDR3 is 14 amino acids long. Trimming cost V 0 bases and J 5 bases, with 11 bases left between them. CDR1 and CDR2 from the germline V gene are SGHRS and YFSETQ. Here the CDR3 DNA reads TGCGCCAGCAGCTTGGACCCTACCTTTTATGGCTACACCTTC. This codes for CASSLDPTFYGYTF.

The genes are TRBV11-2 and TRBJ1-6, with D uncertain. V gave up 7 bases and J gave up 9 bases, with 19 bases separating them. Germline V gene sequence: CDR1 SGHAT, CDR2 FQNNGV. CDR3 length: 15 amino acids. The DNA of the CDR3 is TGTGCCAGCACCATCAGTGGCCAACTATCTTCACCCCTCCACTTT. Encoded protein: CASTISGQLSSPLHF.

The rearrangement links TRBV29-1 to TRBJ2-1; 11 nucleotides align to TRBD2. With V trimmed by 7 bases and J by 8 bases, 10 bases remained unmatched. CDR3 length equals 14 residues. CDR1 is SQVTM, CDR2 ANQGSEA, per germline. The chain's CDR3 is CSGWLAGGIYEQFF. In DNA, the CDR3 is TGCAGCGGCTGGCTAGCGGGGGGTATCTATGAGCAGTTCTTC.

The gene calls are TRBV20-1 and TRBJ2-5; D unresolved. The CDR3 consists of 13 residues. Trimming shortened V by 5 bases and J by 1 base, and 11 bases separated the two germline ends. CDR1 is DFQATT, CDR2 SNEGSKA, per germline (reference sequence). CDR3 DNA sequence: TGCAGTGCTCTCGGACGGCTCCAAGAGACCCAGTACTTC. Amino acid sequence: CSALGRLQETQYF.

The chain links TRBV2 to TRBJ2-2, with D possibly TRBD1 on 6 matching bases. The germline CDR1 and CDR2 sequences are SNHLY and FYNNEI. With 6 bases removed from V and 5 bases from J, the gap between germline ends came to 10 bases. The CDR3 has 13 amino acids. The CDR3 spells CASRNRETGELFF. DNA of the CDR3: TGTGCCAGCAGGAACAGGGAAACCGGGGAGCTGTTTTTT. Complete variable domain (other parts from reference TRBV2 and TRBJ2-2): EPEVTQTPSHQVTQMGQEVILRCVPISNHLYFYWYRQILGQKVEFLVSFYNNEISEKSEIFDDQFSVERPDGSNFTLKIRSTKLEDSAMYFCASRNRETGELFFGEGSRLTVL.

The chain uses TRBV6-1 and TRBJ2-5; D may correspond to TRBD1 or TRBD2 (5 bases each). The CDR3 sequence is 16 residues long. Germline V lookup: CDR1 MNHNS, CDR2 SASEGT. V lost 5 bases, J lost 1 base, and 17 bases lay in between. The CDR3 loop is CASSRAQGRGQETQYF. The CDR3 DNA is TGTGCCAGCAGTCGCGCCCAGGGACGGGGCCAAGAGACCCAGTACTTC.

The chain has TRBV11-2 and TRBJ2-1, with TRBD2 as a possible D gene (5 bases). The germline V and J ends were trimmed by 5 bases and 0 bases, with 8 bases remaining between them. Germline CDR1 SGHAT, CDR2 FQNNGV. This CDR3 contains 14 residues. The CDR3 coding sequence is TGTGCCAGCAGCAGCGGAAGCTCCTACAATGAGCAGTTCTTC. It translates to CASSSGSSYNEQFF.

In its sample, this clonotype was seen once. The chain has TRBV4-1 and TRBJ2-7; 11 bases are shared with TRBD1. Germline-derived CDR1 and CDR2 are MGHRA and YSYEKL. This CDR3 is built from 16 residues. V lost 1 base to trimming and J lost 4 bases; unmatched junction nucleotides: 6. The CDR3 nucleotides are TGCGCCAGCAGCCAAGTCCGGGACAGGGGGGAGTACGAGCAGTACTTC. Translation: CASSQVRDRGEYEQYF.

This chain uses TRBV7-9 with TRBJ2-7; D not certain. CDR3 size: 15 residues. The germline V gene encodes CDR1 SEHNR and CDR2 FQNEAQ (reference sequence). Trimming left V 5 bases short and J 2 bases short, with 16 bases between. CDR3 protein: CASSTLSGHTYEQYF. The CDR3 bases are TGTGCCAGCAGCACCCTCTCCGGGCACACCTACGAGCAGTACTTC.

The chain joins TRBV9 to TRBJ2-5, with D perhaps TRBD2 (6 bases). V was pared by 3 bases and J by 2 bases, with 17 bases between. Germline CDR1 is SGDLS and CDR2 is YYNGEE. The CDR3 sequence is 16 residues long. CDR3 residues: CASSGPTRGEQETQYF. The CDR3 DNA is TGTGCCAGCAGCGGCCCTACTCGCGGGGAACAAGAGACCCAGTACTTC.

The chain recombines TRBV5-1 with TRBJ2-5, with 8 bases that match TRBD2. The CDR3 extends over 15 amino acids. J lost 5 bases, V lost 6 bases, and 12 bases had no gene match. Germline V lookup: CDR1 SGHRS, CDR2 YFSETQ. The CDR3 DNA is TGCGCCAGCACCTCAGCGGGGGTCCTTGGGGAGACCCAGTACTTC. Encoded protein: CASTSAGVLGETQYF.

V usage is TRBV4-2 and J usage is TRBJ2-6, with TRBD2 matching over 7 bases. The CDR3 runs to 16 residues. Germline V gene lookup returns CDR1 LGHNA and CDR2 YNFKEQ. V dropped 0 bases and J dropped 2; count of bases not matched to a gene: 1. The CDR3 is CASSQDGGAGANVLTF. The CDR3 DNA follows: TGTGCCAGCAGCCAAGATGGGGGGGCTGGGGCCAACGTCCTGACTTTC.

CDR3 in DNA: TGCGCCAGCAGCTTGGAACAGGGGGCGTGGAATGAGCAGTTCTTC. It codes for CASSLEQGAWNEQFF. The chain recombines TRBV5-1 with TRBJ2-1, with 9 bases matching TRBD1. In germline, CDR1 is SGHRS, CDR2 YFSETQ. CDR3 size: 15 residues. The V gene end was trimmed by 0 bases and the J gene end by 7 bases; junction bases not matched to a gene: 5. Using reference TRBV5-1 and TRBJ2-1 for the parts outside the CDR3, the full variable domain is KAGVTQTPRYLIKTRGQQVTLSCSPISGHRSVSWYQQTPGQGLQFLFEYFSETQRNKGNFPGRFSGRQFSNSRSEMNVSTLELGDSALYLCASSLEQGAWNEQFFGPGTRLTVL.

This sequence joins TRBV3-1 and TRBJ2-7; TRBD1 is a possible D gene (6 bases). Germline-derived CDR1 and CDR2 are LGHDT and YNNKEL (reference sequence). The length of the CDR3 is 13 residues. Trimming took off 1 base at V and 2 bases at J, with 6 bases between the two ends. CDR3 in DNA: TGTGCCAGCAGCCAAGGGGACACCTACGAGCAGTACTTC. This codes for CASSQGDTYEQYF.

The table lists this clonotype with a count of one. V usage is TRBV3-1 and J usage is TRBJ2-5; the D gene is possibly TRBD2 (6 bases). Trimming removed 4 bases at V and 6 bases at J, with 9 bases between. Germline V gene lookup returns CDR1 LGHDT and CDR2 YNNKEL (reference sequence). The CDR3 has 12 amino acids. The DNA of the CDR3 is TGTGCCAGCAGCCGGGGGGAGAAGACCCAGTACTTC. Its translation is CASSRGEKTQYF.

The V call is TRBV4-1, the J call TRBJ1-5; D remains unclear. V was clipped by 1 base and J by 0 bases, with 13 bases between them. The CDR3 runs to 17 residues. In germline, CDR1 is MGHRA, CDR2 YSYEKL. The CDR3 DNA is TGCGCCAGCAGCCAAGCTTGGCGGCAGACTAGCAATCAGCCCCAGCATTTT. Translation: CASSQAWRQTSNQPQHF.

V gene TRBV6-4 combines with J gene TRBJ2-6, with D perhaps given as TRBD1 or TRBD2 (5 bases each). The CDR3 is made up of 15 amino acids. The V end was cut by 4 bases, the J end by 1 base, with 8 bases between. CDR1 is MRHNA, CDR2 SNTAGT, per germline. CDR3 in amino acids: CASSGGGSGANVLTF. The CDR3 DNA sequence: TGTGCCAGCAGTGGTGGGGGATCTGGGGCCAACGTCCTGACTTTC.

The chain employs TRBV9 and TRBJ2-3; possible D gene TRBD2, 6 bases. The CDR3 is 16 amino acids. Germline V gene lookup returns CDR1 SGDLS and CDR2 YYNGEE. Trimming cost V 4 bases and J 6 bases, with 21 bases left between them. The CDR3 loop reads CASSPGGAFRADTQYF. As DNA, the CDR3 is TGTGCCAGCAGCCCAGGCGGGGCCTTTAGGGCTGATACGCAGTATTTT.

The chain has TRBV12-3 or TRBV12-4 and TRBJ2-7; D call uncertain. With 4 bases removed from V and 1 base from J, the gap between germline ends came to 11 bases. The CDR3 is 14 residues long. This chain's CDR3 is CASSSRTGSYEQYF. The CDR3 bases are TGTGCCAGCAGTTCTAGGACCGGGTCCTACGAGCAGTACTTC.

This clonotype was observed a single time. The chain is built from TRBV2 and TRBJ1-2, with 9 nucleotides matching TRBD1. This CDR3 contains 14 residues. V lost 5 bases to trimming and J lost 5 bases; unmatched junction nucleotides: 6. CDR1 SNHLY and CDR2 FYNNEI come from the germline V gene. The CDR3 loop reads CASSSDRGRYGYTF. The CDR3 DNA reads as TGTGCCAGCAGTTCGGACAGGGGCCGTTATGGCTACACCTTC.

The V and J genes are TRBV7-6 and TRBJ2-3, with 8 bases lining up with TRBD2. Germline trimming cut 7 bases from V and 6 bases from J; bases unmatched to any gene: 15. The CDR3 is 16 residues long. CDR1 and CDR2 from the germline V gene are SGHVS and FNYEAQ. In DNA form, the CDR3 reads TGTGCCAGCACCTCGTCGCGGGGGGAGGTTTTGGATACGCAGTATTTT. It codes for CASTSSRGEVLDTQYF.

The chain carries TRBV12-3 or TRBV12-4 and TRBJ2-3; perhaps D is TRBD1 or TRBD2 (6 bases each). Trimming removed 3 bases at V and 5 bases at J, with 15 bases between. The length of the CDR3 is 15 residues. CDR3 nucleotides: TGTGCCAGCAGTTTCGAGGGGGGCATAGGAGATACGCAGTATTTT. Its protein product is CASSFEGGIGDTQYF.